The rows below give T cell receptor beta chains drawn from one sample of a study of OX40 agonist ivuxolimab in advanced cancers. The data were produced by immunoSEQ multiplex PCR, yet TCRdb's version contains in-frame clones alone and is incomplete. The sample gives tens of thousands of clones, 70% to 90% of which show up once; approximately 0.6% is in the top ten. This specimen consisted of CD4+ or CD8+ T cells sorted from blood, obtained in a trial of the OX40 agonist ivuxolimab. The source of these receptors is an adult with an advanced solid tumor such as melanoma, head and neck, liver or kidney cancer. Both conserved end residues are part of each CDR3. A D gene is named only where the DNA matches it firmly. A row's size may be missing; if present it is once, few, many or a size class.

TRBV4-1	TRBD1	TRBJ1-2	once	TGCGCCAGCAGCCAAGGGCCGGGACAGGCTAACTATGGCTACACCTTC	CASSQGPGQANYGYTF
TRBV5-1	.	TRBJ2-5	few	TGCGCCAGCAGCATTCCAGGGCAGGAGACCCAGTACTTC	CASSIPGQETQYF
TRBV10-3	.	TRBJ1-1	.	TGTGCCATCAGTGTACAGGGTGGTCTTAACACTGAAGCTTTCTTT	CAISVQGGLNTEAFF
TRBV29-1	.	TRBJ1-2	.	TGCAGCGTTGAAGAGAGAGCAACCGCTAACTATGGCTACACCTTC	CSVEERATANYGYTF
TRBV5-1	TRBD1	TRBJ2-2	.	TGCGCCAGCAGCAGTACAGGGGGCTCGAACACCGGGGAGCTGTTTTTT	CASSSTGGSNTGELFF
TRBV6-1	.	TRBJ1-4	.	TGTGCCAGCAGTGCCGTAAGTGGGGCAGAAAAACTGTTTTTT	CASSAVSGAEKLFF
TRBV7-8	TRBD1	TRBJ2-3	few	TGTGCCAGCAGCTTAGGGGGACAGGGAGCAGATACGCAGTATTTT	CASSLGGQGADTQYF
TRBV6-5	TRBD1	TRBJ1-2	.	TGTGCCAGCAGTCTTTCCGGGACAGCCTATGGCTACACCTTC	CASSLSGTAYGYTF
TRBV2	.	TRBJ1-1	.	TGTGCCAGCACTGATTTAAGAGGTGGAATGAACACTGAAGCTTTCTTT	CASTDLRGGMNTEAFF
TRBV15	.	TRBJ2-7	once	TGTGCCACCAGCAGAGACTGGGGCAGGACTACCTACGAGCAGTACTTC	CATSRDWGRTTYEQYF
TRBV11-2	.	TRBJ2-7	.	TGTGCCAGCAGCTCGTTTCAGAGAAAATCCTACGAGCAGTACTTC	CASSSFQRKSYEQYF
TRBV5-1	.	TRBJ1-4	.	TGCGCCAGCAGCTTAAGGGGGGTCCGTGAAAAACTGTTTTTT	CASSLRGVREKLFF
TRBV9	TRBD1	TRBJ1-4	.	TGTGCCAGCAGCATCGACAGGGCTCCGAATGAAAAACTGTTTTTT	CASSIDRAPNEKLFF
TRBV10-3	.	TRBJ1-1	.	TGTGCCATCAGTGAGTGGCTGAACACTGAAGCTTTCTTT	CAISEWLNTEAFF